The next 26 T cell receptor beta chains were all read from a single sample in a study of blood T cell repertoires in COVID-19. Assay used: immunoSEQ multiplex PCR; TCRdb lists only in-frame clones, some missing. Found here are some 180,000 clones, approximately 91% of them singletons; the top ten hold roughly 5%. The sequenced sample consisted of peripheral blood. The receptors were sampled from a man aged 18 to 29 with COVID-19, enrolled during active disease.

This clone occurred a few times. The genes are TRBV20-1 and TRBJ2-7; TRBD1 agrees at 8 bases. Germline V gives CDR1 DFQATT, CDR2 SNEGSKA (reference sequence). The length of the CDR3 is 15 residues. After removal of 3 bases from V and 3 bases from J, the junction contained 10 bases not matched to a gene. DNA for the CDR3: TGCAGTGCTAGTGAACAGGGGGTTTGGAACTACGAGCAGTACTTC. As protein: CSASEQGVWNYEQYF.

This chain connects TRBV5-1 to TRBJ1-4; D is unresolved. The CDR3 length is 14 residues. Per germline, CDR1 SGHRS and CDR2 YFSETQ. Trimming removed 10 bases from V and 3 bases from J, with 16 bases in between. CDR3 sequence: CASCVGSANEKLFF. In DNA form, the CDR3 reads TGCGCCTCCTGTGTCGGGTCGGCTAATGAAAAACTGTTTTTT.

The J gene is TRBJ2-1, the V gene TRBV12-3 or TRBV12-4; D gene ambiguous. V lost 2 bases, J lost 12 bases, and 5 bases lay in between. This CDR3 has 10 amino acids. The CDR3 loop is CASSLTTQFF. The CDR3 DNA reads TGTGCCAGCAGTTTAACTACGCAGTTCTTC.

This chain links TRBV6-5 with TRBJ1-2, with D possibly matching TRBD1 (6 bases). CDR3 size: 13 residues. Germline values: CDR1 MNHEY, CDR2 SVGAGI. Trimming removed 6 bases from V and 7 bases from J, with 15 bases in between. Written as DNA, the CDR3 is TGTGCCAGCAGGAGGGGGGGTTCTGGTGGCTACACCTTC. It translates to CASRRGGSGGYTF.

The V call is TRBV7-2, the J call TRBJ2-7; D is ambiguous. V lost 3 bases to trimming and J lost 1 base, with 7 bases between them. The CDR3 spans 13 residues. Germline V gene lookup returns CDR1 SGHTA and CDR2 FQGNSA. DNA for the CDR3: TGTGCCAGCAGCTTGGGCTTGTCCTACGAGCAGTACTTC. Residues: CASSLGLSYEQYF. The whole variable domain, filled in from reference TRBV7-2 and TRBJ2-7, reads GAGVSQSPSNKVTEKGKDVELRCDPISGHTALYWYRQSLGQGLEFLIYFQGNSAPDKSGLPSDRFSAERTGGSVSTLTIQRTQQEDSAVYLCASSLGLSYEQYFGPGTRLTVT.

The V gene is TRBV5-1, the J gene TRBJ2-2; the D gene is possibly TRBD2 (6 bases). Germline-derived CDR1 and CDR2 are SGHRS and YFSETQ. The CDR3 has 15 amino acids. V shed 2 bases and J shed 1 base, with 9 bases lying between them. The CDR3 loop reads CASSLPSENTGELFF. The CDR3 nucleotides are TGCGCCAGCAGCTTACCTAGCGAGAACACCGGGGAGCTGTTTTTT. The full variable domain, in which reference TRBV5-1 and TRBJ2-2 provide the parts outside the CDR3, is KAGVTQTPRYLIKTRGQQVTLSCSPISGHRSVSWYQQTPGQGLQFLFEYFSETQRNKGNFPGRFSGRQFSNSRSEMNVSTLELGDSALYLCASSLPSENTGELFFGEGSRLTVL.

Worth noting for this clone: Other DNA variants within this sample encode the same CDR3. The rearrangement links TRBV27 to TRBJ1-5, with D uncertain. Trimming cost V 3 bases and J 4 bases, with 7 bases left between them. The CDR3 consists of 13 residues. Germline-derived CDR1 and CDR2 are MNHEY and SMNVEV (reference sequence). The chain's CDR3 is CASSFGGNQPQHF. The DNA for the CDR3 is TGTGCCAGCAGTTTCGGAGGGAATCAGCCCCAGCATTTT.

The chain has TRBV7-8 and TRBJ2-1; 7 positions agree with TRBD2. V lost 5 bases to trimming and J lost 0 bases; unmatched junction nucleotides: 7. Germline assignment: CDR1 SGHVS and CDR2 FQNEAQ. The CDR3 length is 16 residues. The CDR3 sequence: CASSAGEGNSYNEQFF. CDR3 sequence (DNA): TGTGCCAGCAGCGCGGGAGAGGGGAACTCCTACAATGAGCAGTTCTTC.

The chain recombines TRBV4-3 with TRBJ1-1, with D hard to call. This CDR3 is built from 15 residues. Germline V gene lookup returns CDR1 LGHNA and CDR2 YSLEER. The V gene lost 3 bases and the J gene lost 4 bases, with 15 bases spanning the gap. CDR3: CASSHGPQVGTEAFF. The CDR3 DNA reads as TGCGCCAGCAGCCATGGGCCCCAGGTAGGCACTGAAGCTTTCTTT.

V is TRBV3-1 (or the pseudogene TRBV3-2) and J is TRBJ2-1; 9 bases fit TRBD2. Germline lookup yields CDR1 LGHDT and CDR2 YNNKEL (reference sequence). This CDR3 is 15 amino acids long. Trimming took 1 base from V and 9 from J; bases not matched to a gene: 7. CDR3 in amino acids: CASSQGSGSTSEQFF. The CDR3 bases are TGTGCCAGCAGCCAAGGTAGCGGGAGTACCAGTGAGCAGTTCTTC.

The rearrangement links TRBV9 to TRBJ2-2; possible D gene TRBD2, 6 bases. The CDR3 length is 16 residues. The V gene's germline CDR1 is SGDLS and CDR2 YYNGEE. Trimming pared 4 bases from V and 1 base from J, leaving 14 bases between. The CDR3 bases are TGTGCCAGCAGCTCAAGGGACTCGCAGAACACCGGGGAGCTGTTTTTT. Protein sequence: CASSSRDSQNTGELFF.

The J gene is TRBJ2-1, the V gene TRBV5-6; 10 bases are shared with TRBD2. J gave up 4 bases and V 3 bases, and 4 bases lay outside the gene matches. CDR1 is SGHDT, CDR2 YYEEEE, per germline. The CDR3 has 15 amino acids. CDR3 DNA: TGTGCCAGCAGCTCAATAGCGGGAGGATACAATGAGCAGTTCTTC. Translating it yields CASSSIAGGYNEQFF.

The rearrangement links TRBV29-1 to TRBJ2-1, with a possible D match to TRBD2 (6 bases). CDR1 is SQVTM and CDR2 is ANQGSEA in the germline V gene. The CDR3 extends over 11 amino acids. The V end was cut by 3 bases, the J end by 9 bases, with 9 bases between. In nucleotides, the CDR3 is TGCAGCGTTGACGGGGGAACTGAGCAGTTCTTC. The encoded protein is CSVDGGTEQFF.

The rearrangement uses TRBV6-2 or TRBV6-3 and TRBJ1-1, with 9 bases fitting TRBD1. Per germline, CDR1 MNHEY and CDR2 SVGEGT. Losses at the gene ends were 5 bases for V and 3 bases for J; bases not matched to a gene: 10. This CDR3 comprises 16 residues. CDR3 in DNA: TGTGCCAGCAGTCTGGCTCCGGGACAGGGATACACTGAAGCTTTCTTT. It translates to CASSLAPGQGYTEAFF.

This clone was detected once. V is TRBV29-1 and J is TRBJ1-1; TRBD1 is a possible D gene (6 bases). Germline V gene lookup returns CDR1 SQVTM and CDR2 ANQGSEA. The CDR3 totals 13 residues. V was pared by 2 bases and J by 3 bases, with 10 bases between. The CDR3 bases are TGCAGCGTTGAAACAGGGCTGCACACTGAAGCTTTCTTT. Residues: CSVETGLHTEAFF.

The V and J genes are TRBV7-9 and TRBJ2-7; TRBD2 is a possible D gene (5 bases). Germline V gene data show CDR1 as SEHNR and CDR2 as FQNEAQ (reference sequence). Trimming removed 5 bases from V and 3 bases from J, with 8 bases in between. This CDR3 is 12 amino acids long. The CDR3 reads CASSPAGYEQYF. Here the CDR3 DNA reads TGTGCCAGCAGCCCCGCGGGCTACGAGCAGTACTTC.

The DNA of the CDR3 is TGTGCCAGCAGCGCCCGTCCAACTAGCGGGGCGCGTCATGAGCAGTTCTTC. Translating it yields CASSARPTSGARHEQFF. The chain joins TRBV7-8 to TRBJ2-1, with 10 bases matching TRBD2. The J segment lost 8 bases and the V segment lost 5 bases, leaving 15 bases of the junction unmatched. This CDR3 spans 17 amino acids. Germline V gene sequence: CDR1 SGHVS, CDR2 FQNEAQ. The full variable domain, with the rest looked up from reference TRBV7-8 and TRBJ2-1, is GAGVSQSPRYKVAKRGQDVALRCDPISGHVSLFWYQQALGQGPEFLTYFQNEAQLDKSGLPSDRFFAERPEGSVSTLKIQRTQQEDSAVYLCASSARPTSGARHEQFFGPGTRLTVL.

The chain couples TRBV27 to TRBJ2-7; 9 bases align to TRBD2. This CDR3 is 16 amino acids long. The V gene's germline CDR1 is MNHEY and CDR2 SMNVEV (reference sequence). V gave up 5 bases and J gave up 3 bases; unmatched junction bases: 11. CDR3 in DNA: TGTGCCAGCAGTCCGTCTAGCGGGGAGGGCGTCTACGAGCAGTACTTC. This translates into CASSPSSGEGVYEQYF.

This chain connects TRBV7-3 to TRBJ2-7; D may be TRBD1 (6 bases). CDR3 size: 16 residues. Germline CDR1 SGHTA, CDR2 FQGTGA. Trimming cost V 5 bases and J 1 base, with 18 bases left between them. This CDR3 reads CASSPSPGTPSYEQYF. The CDR3 nucleotides read TGTGCCAGCAGCCCCTCCCCCGGGACACCTTCCTACGAGCAGTACTTC.

This clone appeared a few times. The chain carries TRBV6-2 or TRBV6-3 and TRBJ2-2; TRBD2 agrees at 8 bases. After removal of 2 bases from V and 2 bases from J, the junction contained 4 bases not matched to a gene. This CDR3 is 16 amino acids long. CDR1 is MNHEY and CDR2 is SVGEGT in the germline V gene. CDR3 bases: TGTGCCAGCAGTTACATCGGGACTAGTAACACCGGGGAGCTGTTTTTT. Amino acids: CASSYIGTSNTGELFF.

This chain joins TRBV10-3 and TRBJ2-7; 9 nucleotides line up with TRBD1. Germline assignment: CDR1 ENHRY and CDR2 SYGVKD. CDR3 length: 14 amino acids. After removal of 7 bases from V and 4 bases from J, the junction contained 8 bases not matched to a gene. DNA for the CDR3: TGTGCCATCACCTCCGGGACAGGGACATACGAGCAGTACTTC. Translating it yields CAITSGTGTYEQYF.

J is TRBJ2-3 and V is TRBV5-1; no clear D gene. V lost 5 bases to trimming and J lost 1 base, with 5 bases between them. The germline CDR1 and CDR2 sequences are SGHRS and YFSETQ. This CDR3 is built from 12 residues. CDR3 in amino acids: CASRGGTDTQYF. The CDR3 region has the DNA TGCGCCAGCAGGGGCGGCACAGATACGCAGTATTTT.

The chain combines TRBV24-1 with TRBJ2-7; TRBD2 is a possible D gene (5 bases). Trimming stripped 7 bases from V and 0 bases from J, with 21 bases between. The V gene's germline CDR1 is KGHDR and CDR2 SFDVKD. This CDR3 has 17 residues. The CDR3 protein is CATRSPPKRVPSYEQYF. CDR3 coding DNA: TGTGCCACCAGGAGCCCCCCCAAGAGGGTTCCCTCCTACGAGCAGTACTTC.

The chain employs TRBV7-2 and TRBJ2-1; 9 nucleotides align to TRBD2. This CDR3 region has 16 residues. CDR1 and CDR2 (germline): SGHTA, FQGNSA. The J segment lost 5 bases and the V segment lost 2 bases, leaving 7 bases of the junction unmatched. The DNA of the CDR3 is TGTGCCAGCAGCTTAAGGGCGGGAGGGCCCCACAATGAGCAGTTCTTC. Translating gives CASSLRAGGPHNEQFF.

The rearrangement uses TRBV28 and TRBJ1-3; TRBD1 aligns across 12 bases. V dropped 4 bases and J dropped 3; count of bases not matched to a gene: 7. The CDR3 covers 17 residues. Per germline, CDR1 MDHEN and CDR2 SYDVKM. The CDR3 coding sequence is TGTGCCAGCAGTTCTCCTGGGACAGGGGGCTTTGGAAACACCATATATTTT. Translated, it gives CASSSPGTGGFGNTIYF.

The chain joins TRBV19 to TRBJ2-1; TRBD2 matches at 10 bases. V was pared by 4 bases and J by 4 bases, with 4 bases of the junction left unmatched. This CDR3 is 15 amino acids long. Germline V gene sequence: CDR1 LNHDA, CDR2 SQIVND (reference sequence). The CDR3 nucleotides read TGTGCCAGTAGTACCGAGGGACTAGCGTACAATGAGCAGTTCTTC. This gives the protein CASSTEGLAYNEQFF.